These 25 T cell receptor beta chains share one sample of origin, sequenced in a study of T cell responses to AZD1222 COVID-19 vaccine. Using immunoSEQ multiplex PCR, the repertoire was profiled, and TCRdb retains in-frame clones only, with some absent. The sample yields about 130,000 clones, roughly nine tenths seen once. Sequencing was performed on peripheral blood, taken on day 0 of AZD1222 vaccination. The receptors were sampled from an adult in good health.

The rearrangement links TRBV6-5 to TRBJ1-6; 9 bases map to TRBD1. Unmatched junction bases numbered 8, after V lost 7 bases and J lost 7 bases. CDR1 MNHEY and CDR2 SVGAGI come from the germline V gene. The CDR3 is made up of 15 amino acids. The CDR3 nucleotides read TGTGCCAGCAAAGGGGGGACAGGGTGGAATTCACCCCTCCACTTT. Protein sequence: CASKGGTGWNSPLHF.

This sequence joins TRBV30 and TRBJ1-1; D is unclear. CDR1 and CDR2 from the germline V gene are GTSNPN and SVGIG (reference sequence). The CDR3 spans 13 residues. Trimming stripped 1 base from V and 0 bases from J, with 6 bases between. The CDR3 DNA is TGTGCCTGGAGTGCGCTGCTGAACACTGAAGCTTTCTTT. It yields the protein CAWSALLNTEAFF.

The V gene is TRBV2, the J gene TRBJ2-6, with D perhaps assigned TRBD1 or TRBD2 (6 bases each). Germline V lookup: CDR1 SNHLY, CDR2 FYNNEI. The CDR3 covers 16 residues. Trimming took 5 bases from V and 2 from J, leaving 13 bases between them. The CDR3 DNA is TGTGCCAGCAGTCCGGGGGCACAGACTGGGGCCAACGTCCTGACTTTC. It translates to CASSPGAQTGANVLTF.

The CDR3 DNA reads TGTGCCAGCAGCCGTAGTGGACGGACTGGGGCCAACGTCCTGACTTTC. Translation: CASSRSGRTGANVLTF. The rearrangement links TRBV11-2 to TRBJ2-6, with D unclear. V was clipped by 5 bases and J by 2 bases, with 13 bases between them. Germline-derived CDR1 and CDR2 are SGHAT and FQNNGV. The CDR3 contains 16 residues.

The rearrangement links TRBV7-9 to TRBJ1-5; D not resolved. The CDR3 spans 15 residues. V was pared by 5 bases and J by 11 bases, with 22 bases between. CDR1 SEHNR and CDR2 FQNEAQ come from the germline V gene (reference sequence). CDR3 amino acids: CASSQTSGWGTAQHF. In DNA form, the CDR3 reads TGTGCCAGCAGCCAGACGTCGGGATGGGGTACGGCCCAGCATTTT.

The gene calls are TRBV19 and TRBJ1-6, with 9 bases that match TRBD1. Germline V CDR1 and CDR2: LNHDA, SQIVND (reference sequence). V was clipped by 7 bases and J by 10 bases; unmatched bases: 8. The CDR3 consists of 14 residues. The CDR3 region is CASTGTGGGSPLHF. CDR3 DNA: TGTGCCAGTACCGGAACAGGGGGCGGATCACCCCTCCACTTT.

The rearrangement joins TRBV10-2 to TRBJ1-5; D is ambiguous. The V and J ends lost 7 bases and 5 bases respectively, with 9 bases between them. Germline V lookup: CDR1 WSHSY, CDR2 SAAADI. This CDR3 region has 12 residues. This CDR3 reads CASKEWDQPQHF. The DNA for the CDR3 is TGCGCCAGCAAAGAATGGGATCAGCCCCAGCATTTT.

The V call is TRBV7-2, the J call TRBJ1-3; D unresolved. The germline gives CDR1 SGHTA, CDR2 FQGNSA. This CDR3 is built from 13 residues. V shed 7 bases and J shed 4 bases, with 11 bases lying between them. CDR3 residues: CASIPVPGNTIYF. CDR3 bases: TGTGCCAGCATTCCGGTGCCCGGAAACACCATATATTTT.

This chain joins TRBV7-8 and TRBJ1-2, with D possibly being TRBD1 (5 bases). V shed 5 bases and J shed 0 bases, with 13 bases lying between them. Germline CDR1 reads SGHVS; CDR2 reads FQNEAQ. CDR3 size: 15 residues. The CDR3 here is CASSADSLANYGYTF. CDR3 sequence (DNA): TGTGCCAGCAGCGCCGACAGTTTAGCTAACTATGGCTACACCTTC.

The chain has TRBV7-2 and TRBJ1-6; 8 bases map to TRBD1. CDR1 is SGHTA and CDR2 is FQGNSA in the germline V gene. This CDR3 contains 14 residues. Germline trimming cut 5 bases from V and 10 bases from J; bases unmatched to any gene: 7. The DNA for the CDR3 is TGTGCCAGCAGCCCTGGACAGGGAGAGTCACCCCTCCACTTT. Its translation is CASSPGQGESPLHF.

This chain uses TRBV4-2 with TRBJ2-7; D uncertain. This CDR3 contains 17 residues. CDR1 LGHNA and CDR2 YNFKEQ come from the germline V gene. V was cut by 0 bases and J by 0 bases, with 15 bases left in between. CDR3 sequence (DNA): TGTGCCAGCAGCCAAGAAGAGGCCAAGCTTAGCTCCTACGAGCAGTACTTC. Protein product: CASSQEEAKLSSYEQYF.

The chain employs TRBV27 and TRBJ2-3; weak D call: TRBD2 (6 bases). The CDR3 runs 16 residues. V was trimmed by 6 bases and J by 5 bases, leaving 21 bases between them. Germline CDR1 and CDR2: MNHEY and SMNVEV (reference sequence). The CDR3 sequence is CASRRDSPRGGDTQYF. As DNA, the CDR3 is TGTGCCAGCAGACGGGACTCCCCGAGGGGTGGAGATACGCAGTATTTT.

This clone has only one observation. The chain links TRBV5-1 to TRBJ2-7; D is perhaps TRBD1 or TRBD2 (5 bases each). The CDR3 length is 16 residues. Trimming pared 3 bases from V and 5 bases from J, leaving 21 bases between. Germline V gene sequence: CDR1 SGHRS, CDR2 YFSETQ. The DNA for the CDR3 is TGCGCCAGCAGCTCACCCGGTGTGGGGGTTGGCGACGAGCAGTACTTC. This encodes CASSSPGVGVGDEQYF.

In its sample, this clone was seen once. This chain uses TRBV6-1 with TRBJ1-2, with D tentatively TRBD1 (5 bases). Per the germline V gene, CDR1 is MNHNS and CDR2 is SASEGT. The CDR3 has 14 residues. V lost 2 bases, J lost 5 bases, and 12 bases lay in between. CDR3 sequence reads: CASSEWWGRYGYTF. DNA of the CDR3: TGTGCCAGCAGTGAATGGTGGGGACGGTATGGCTACACCTTC.

The chain has TRBV3-1 (or the pseudogene TRBV3-2) and TRBJ2-3, with D unresolved. The CDR3 extends over 12 amino acids. Germline assignment: CDR1 LGHDT and CDR2 YNNKEL (reference sequence). The V end was cut by 3 bases, the J end by 5 bases, with 6 bases between. CDR3 DNA sequence: TGTGCCAGCAGCCACAGGAGAGATACGCAGTATTTT. Its protein product is CASSHRRDTQYF.

The rearrangement uses TRBV2 and TRBJ2-5; D ambiguous. Germline CDR1 reads SNHLY; CDR2 reads FYNNEI. With 7 bases removed from V and 2 bases from J, the gap between germline ends came to 14 bases. The CDR3 is 14 residues long. The CDR3, as DNA: TGTGCCAGCATCTTAGAAATTGGGCAAGAGACCCAGTACTTC. Residues: CASILEIGQETQYF.

This chain links TRBV19 with TRBJ1-5; D is undetermined. Trimming pared 5 bases from V and 5 bases from J, leaving 10 bases between. The germline CDR1 and CDR2 sequences are LNHDA and SQIVND (reference sequence). This CDR3 has 13 residues. This chain's CDR3 is CASSSQKDQPQHF. Here the CDR3 DNA reads TGTGCCAGTAGTTCACAGAAAGATCAGCCCCAGCATTTT.

Points on this clone: The same CDR3 also results from other DNA sequences found in this sample. The rearrangement uses TRBV7-9 and TRBJ1-6; no firm D call. The germline V gene encodes CDR1 SEHNR and CDR2 FQNEAQ (reference sequence). V lost 3 bases and J 7 bases, leaving 4 bases between the germline ends. The CDR3 is 12 amino acids. CDR3 loop: CASSFGNSPLHF. CDR3 nucleotide sequence: TGTGCCAGCAGCTTCGGCAATTCACCCCTCCACTTT. Full variable domain (remainder filled in from reference TRBV7-9 and TRBJ1-6): DTGVSQNPRHKITKRGQNVTFRCDPISEHNRLYWYRQTLGQGPEFLTYFQNEAQLEKSRLLSDRFSAERPKGSFSTLEIQRTEQGDSAMYLCASSFGNSPLHFGNGTRLTVT.

The V gene is TRBV10-1, the J gene TRBJ2-5; TRBD2 matches 11 bases. This CDR3 spans 15 amino acids. Germline trimming cut 9 bases from V and 2 bases from J; bases unmatched to any gene: 8. CDR1 WNHNN and CDR2 SYGVQD come from the germline V gene (reference sequence). The CDR3 here is CASASGLAGQETQYF. The CDR3 coding sequence is TGCGCCAGTGCCTCAGGACTAGCGGGTCAAGAGACCCAGTACTTC.

The chain couples TRBV6-2 or TRBV6-3 to TRBJ1-2; tentatively, D is TRBD1 (6 bases). Trimming left V 4 bases short and J 6 bases short, with 9 bases between. There are 12 residues in the CDR3. Germline V CDR1 and CDR2: MNHEY, SVGEGT. CDR3 in amino acids: CASSFGQNGYTF. In nucleotides, the CDR3 is TGTGCCAGCAGTTTTGGACAGAATGGCTACACCTTC.

This clone was observed once. In DNA form, the CDR3 reads TGTGCCAGCAGCACCCGCCCCCAAGGATTAACAAACACTGAAGCTTTCTTT. This sequence encodes CASSTRPQGLTNTEAFF. The chain joins TRBV7-6 to TRBJ1-1; no reliable D call. CDR3 length: 17 residues. Trimming stripped 5 bases from V and 2 bases from J, with 21 bases between. The V gene's germline CDR1 is SGHVS and CDR2 FNYEAQ.

The chain employs TRBV7-9 and TRBJ1-5, with D unresolved. CDR1 is SEHNR and CDR2 is FQNEAQ in the germline V gene (reference sequence). The ends were cut back, 2 bases at V and 0 bases at J, with 8 bases in the middle. The CDR3 extends over 15 amino acids. The DNA of the CDR3 is TGTGCCAGCAGCTTACGAGGCGATAGCAATCAGCCCCAGCATTTT. Its translation is CASSLRGDSNQPQHF.

J is TRBJ2-1 and V is TRBV9, with 10 bases matching TRBD2. Germline CDR1 is SGDLS and CDR2 is YYNGEE. The CDR3 length is 15 residues. The V segment lost 2 bases and the J segment 6 bases; nucleotides outside the gene matches: 5. Here the CDR3 DNA reads TGTGCCAGCAGCGTCACTAGCGGGATGGGCAATGAGCAGTTCTTC. Its protein is CASSVTSGMGNEQFF.

The J gene is TRBJ1-5, the V gene TRBV20-1; no firm D call. Germline V gene data show CDR1 as DFQATT and CDR2 as SNEGSKA (reference sequence). Trimming cost V 5 bases and J 12 bases, with 14 bases left between them. The CDR3 runs to 11 residues. This CDR3 reads CSAVETPRQHF. The CDR3 DNA reads TGCAGTGCTGTCGAGACGCCCCGCCAGCATTTT.

This chain joins TRBV7-3 and TRBJ2-1, with D unresolved. CDR1 is SGHTA, CDR2 FQGTGA, per germline. V gave up 3 bases and J gave up 4 bases, with 7 bases separating them. The CDR3 has 13 amino acids. The CDR3 coding sequence is TGTGCCAGCAGCTTGGACGGTTACAATGAGCAGTTCTTC. Protein product: CASSLDGYNEQFF. The entire variable domain, with the rest obtained from reference TRBV7-3 and TRBJ2-1, is as follows: GAGVSQTPSNKVTEKGKYVELRCDPISGHTALYWYRQSLGQGPEFLIYFQGTGAADDSGLPNDRFFAVRPEGSVSTLKIQRTERGDSAVYLCASSLDGYNEQFFGPGTRLTVL.